Below, one T cell receptor beta chain is given with its context. This sample was taken from a study of Ad26.COV2.S vaccination and SARS-CoV-2 variants. The method was immunoSEQ multiplex PCR; TCRdb's version includes in-frame clones alone and lacks a portion of them. The table has about 280,000 clones, around 87% seen once. The CDR3 is 12 amino acids. Germline lookup yields CDR1 ENHRY and CDR2 SYGVKD. Trimming stripped 7 bases from V and 5 bases from J, with 8 bases between. Treatment described: around 19 received Ad26.COV2.S at low or high dose, single or two shots; about 5 received placebo; per-sample allocation not given. The study sampled participants on day 63 after the first vaccine or placebo injection.

The J gene is TRBJ1-4, the V gene TRBV10-3, with no clear D. This TCR derives from a person aged 18-65 years who received the Ad26.COV2.S COVID-19 vaccine or a placebo. Sequencing was performed on peripheral blood, taken in a trial of Ad26.COV2.S vaccine versus placebo. DNA of the CDR3: TGTGCCATCAAGGGTGTAAATGAAAAACTGTTTTTT. This codes for CAIKGVNEKLFF.